This T cell receptor beta chain was obtained from a study of cytomegalovirus exposure and HLA in healthy donors. This PCR relied on a set of 60 Vbeta primers and 13 Jbeta primers. Profiling relied on immunoSEQ multiplex PCR, and the TCRdb table lists in-frame clones only, not all of them. Counted here are roughly 170,000 clones, about 72% occurring once; the ten biggest clones make up about 1.6%. CDR3 length equals 13 residues. The ends were cut back, 5 bases at V and 1 base at J, with 8 bases in the middle. CDR1 is MNHEY, CDR2 SMNVEV, per germline (reference sequence). The receptor was derived from a girl between 5 and 17 years old in good health and CMV-seronegative. The chain uses TRBV27 and TRBJ1-2; D possibly corresponds to TRBD1 (5 bases). What was sequenced was PBMCs. The CDR3 DNA follows: TGTGCCAGCAGTACCGACAGTAACTATGGCTACACCTTC. Protein: CASSTDSNYGYTF.